The rows below give T cell receptor beta chains drawn from one sample of a study of T cell responses to AZD1222 COVID-19 vaccine. Some clones are missing from TCRdb's copy, which holds only in-frame ones; the method was immunoSEQ multiplex PCR. Of about 110,000 clones listed, 85% to 90% are singletons. This sample comprised peripheral blood, obtained on day 0 of AZD1222 vaccination. The source of these receptors is an adult in good health. The CDR3 runs from the conserved cysteine through the conserved F or W. Fields, in order: V gene, D gene, J gene, clone size, CDR3 DNA, CDR3 protein. D genes are given only for firm matches. Clone sizes are given selectively: once, few, many, or a class where the clone is expanded.

>TRBV13|NA|TRBJ2-1|NA
TGTGCCAGCTTATCGCGGAATGAGCAGTTCTTC
CASLSRNEQFF
>TRBV2|TRBD1|TRBJ2-5|NA
TGTGCCAGCAGGGGGACAGGGAGTACCCAGTACTTC
CASRGTGSTQYF
>TRBV2|NA|TRBJ1-1|NA
TGTGCCAGCACTGGACGGTCAGTTGAAGCTTTCTTT
CASTGRSVEAFF
>TRBV10-3|NA|TRBJ1-2|NA
TGTGCCATCAGTGAGGACGGATCCTATGGCTACACCTTC
CAISEDGSYGYTF
>TRBV6-2/TRBV6-3|TRBD2|TRBJ2-1|NA
TGTGCCAGCAGTTACTCGACTAGCGGACTGTCCAATGAGCAGTTCTTC
CASSYSTSGLSNEQFF
>TRBV7-7|TRBD1|TRBJ2-1|NA
TGTGCTAGCAGCTCGGGACAGGGGGCCGGGAATGAGCAGTTCTTC
CASSSGQGAGNEQFF
>TRBV24-1|NA|TRBJ2-7|NA
TGTGCCACCAGTGCGTCTTGGGTTTCCTACGAGCAGTACTTC
CATSASWVSYEQYF
>TRBV19|NA|TRBJ1-1|NA
TGTGCCAGTAGAGACCTCGCCCGTAACACTGAAGCTTTCTTT
CASRDLARNTEAFF
>TRBV6-5|NA|TRBJ1-5|NA
TGTGCCAGCAGTTACTTGGGGGGCTCTCAAAATCAGCCCCAGCATTTT
CASSYLGGSQNQPQHF
>TRBV28|TRBD1|TRBJ1-5|once
TGTGCCAGCAGTACCCCGACAGGGGGGGTCCATCAGCCCCAGCATTTT
CASSTPTGGVHQPQHF
>TRBV5-1|NA|TRBJ1-1|NA
TGCGCCAGCAGCTTGGGTGAGGGGGTAGGAGCTTTCTTT
CASSLGEGVGAFF
>TRBV2|TRBD1|TRBJ2-1|NA
TGTGCCAGCAATTCGGACAGGAATTACAATGAGCAGTTCTTC
CASNSDRNYNEQFF
>TRBV6-5|NA|TRBJ1-3|NA
TGTGCCAGCAGTACCCGTGTTGACTCTGGAAACACCATATATTTT
CASSTRVDSGNTIYF
>TRBV3-1/TRBV3-2|TRBD1|TRBJ1-4|NA
TGTGCCAGCAGCCGACGGACAGGGGGCGTGGGTGAAAAACTGTTTTTT
CASSRRTGGVGEKLFF
>TRBV10-1|NA|TRBJ1-1|NA
TGCGCCAGCAGTGAGTCAAGGGGGGATGAAGCTTTCTTT
CASSESRGDEAFF
>TRBV12-3/TRBV12-4|NA|TRBJ2-2|NA
TGTGCCAGCAGCCTGTACACCGGGGAGCTGTTTTTT
CASSLYTGELFF
>TRBV6-5|NA|TRBJ1-2|once
TGTGCCAGCAGTCCCCCTATCGGGGGGAACTATGGCTACACCTTC
CASSPPIGGNYGYTF
>TRBV20-1|NA|TRBJ2-3|once
TGCAGTGCCGAGACAGATACGCAGTATTTT
CSAETDTQYF
>TRBV10-2|TRBD1|TRBJ1-1|NA
TGCGCCAGCAGTGTTGAGACAGGGGCGAACACTGAAGCTTTCTTT
CASSVETGANTEAFF
>TRBV5-5|NA|TRBJ2-3|NA
TGTGCCAGCAGCACGGATTTGACAGGAGATACGCAGTATTTT
CASSTDLTGDTQYF
>TRBV6-5|TRBD2|TRBJ2-7|NA
TGTGCCACTTCTTATAGCGGGAGCTACGAGCAGTACTTC
CATSYSGSYEQYF
>TRBV5-6|NA|TRBJ1-2|NA
TGTGCCACCCGGCCGGGAGAGGTGGGGTATGGCTACACCTTC
CATRPGEVGYGYTF
>TRBV10-3|TRBD1|TRBJ1-2|NA
TGTGCCATCAGTGAGTCGGCAGGGGGGGACTATGGCTACACCTTC
CAISESAGGDYGYTF
>TRBV2|NA|TRBJ2-5|NA
TGTGCCAGCAGTGGCCAAAAAGGAGAGACCCAGTACTTC
CASSGQKGETQYF
>TRBV15|NA|TRBJ1-2|once
TGTGCCACCAGCAGAGTTTTCAGTGGCTACACCTTC
CATSRVFSGYTF
>TRBV10-3|NA|TRBJ1-1|NA
TGTGCCATCAGGGAAGGGTGGAACACTGAAGCTTTCTTT
CAIREGWNTEAFF
>TRBV2|TRBD1|TRBJ2-7|NA
TGTGCCAGCAGTGATACAGGGGGCGAGTCCCACTACGAGCAGTACTTC
CASSDTGGESHYEQYF
>TRBV10-3|TRBD1|TRBJ2-7|NA
TGTGCCATCAGTGTGGCACAGGGGAGCCACGAGCAGTACTTC
CAISVAQGSHEQYF
>TRBV5-6|TRBD1|TRBJ1-2|NA
TGTGCCAGCAGCTTGACCGGGACAGACTATGGCTACACCTTC
CASSLTGTDYGYTF
>TRBV6-5|TRBD1|TRBJ1-2|NA
TGTGCCAGCAGGACGAACAGGGGTGGCTACACCTTC
CASRTNRGGYTF
>TRBV7-9|TRBD2|TRBJ2-2|NA
TGTGCCAGCAGCGGTAGCGGGAGTATCACCGGGGAGCTGTTTTTT
CASSGSGSITGELFF
>TRBV7-9|NA|TRBJ2-3|NA
TGTGCCAGCAGCCCCCCCGGTCGGGGTGGTGGAGATACGCAGTATTTT
CASSPPGRGGGDTQYF
>TRBV19|NA|TRBJ1-5|medium-sized
TGTGCCACCGAACACAGCAATCAGCCCCAGCATTTT
CATEHSNQPQHF
>TRBV19|NA|TRBJ2-1|NA
TGTGCCAGTAGACGGAACAATGAGCAGTTCTTC
CASRRNNEQFF
>TRBV28|TRBD2|TRBJ2-7|NA
TGTGCCAGCAGTTTACGGGGGACTAGCGCGGGCGAGCAGTACTTC
CASSLRGTSAGEQYF
>TRBV5-1|NA|TRBJ1-2|NA
TGCGCCAGCAGCTTGAACCGGGCCACAAACTATGGCTACACCTTC
CASSLNRATNYGYTF
>TRBV4-1|NA|TRBJ1-3|once
TGCGCCAGCAGCCCCAGACAGCTCTCTGGAAACACCATATATTTT
CASSPRQLSGNTIYF
>TRBV28|NA|TRBJ1-2|NA
TGTGCCAGCAGTTTAACCAGGCCGGATTATGGCTACACCTTC
CASSLTRPDYGYTF
>TRBV6-4|TRBD2|TRBJ2-1|NA
TGTGCCAGCAGTGACTCTAGCGGGGGGTCGGAGCAGTTCTTC
CASSDSSGGSEQFF
>TRBV10-2|TRBD1|TRBJ2-3|once
TGCGCCAGCAGTGGGGACAGGGGAGATACGCAGTATTTT
CASSGDRGDTQYF